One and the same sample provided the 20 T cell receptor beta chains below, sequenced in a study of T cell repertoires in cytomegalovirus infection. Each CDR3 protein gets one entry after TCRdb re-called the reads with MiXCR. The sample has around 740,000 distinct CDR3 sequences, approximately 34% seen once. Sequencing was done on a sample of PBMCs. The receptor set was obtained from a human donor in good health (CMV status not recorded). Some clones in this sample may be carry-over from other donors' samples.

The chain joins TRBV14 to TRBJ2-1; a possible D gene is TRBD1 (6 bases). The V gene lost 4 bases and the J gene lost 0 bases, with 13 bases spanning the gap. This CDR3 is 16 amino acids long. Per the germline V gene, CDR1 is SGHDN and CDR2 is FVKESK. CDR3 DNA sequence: TGTGCCAGCAGCCCACGGGGACACCTCTCCTACAATGAGCAGTTCTTC. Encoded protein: CASSPRGHLSYNEQFF.

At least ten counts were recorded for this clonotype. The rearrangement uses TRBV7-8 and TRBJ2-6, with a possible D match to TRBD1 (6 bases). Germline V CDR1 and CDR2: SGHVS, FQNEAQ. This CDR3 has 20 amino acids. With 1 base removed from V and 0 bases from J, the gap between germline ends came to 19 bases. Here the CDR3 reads CASSLVGGSSSYSGANVLTF. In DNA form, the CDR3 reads TGTGCCAGCAGCTTAGTAGGGGGTAGCAGTTCTTACTCTGGGGCCAACGTCCTGACTTTC.

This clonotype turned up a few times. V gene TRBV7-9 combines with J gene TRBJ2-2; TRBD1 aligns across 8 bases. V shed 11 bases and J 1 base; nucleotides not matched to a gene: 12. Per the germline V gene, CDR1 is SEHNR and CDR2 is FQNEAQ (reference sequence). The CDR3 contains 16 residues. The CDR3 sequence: CAVPETGAMNTGELFF. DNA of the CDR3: TGTGCCGTCCCGGAGACAGGGGCGATGAACACCGGGGAGCTGTTTTTT.

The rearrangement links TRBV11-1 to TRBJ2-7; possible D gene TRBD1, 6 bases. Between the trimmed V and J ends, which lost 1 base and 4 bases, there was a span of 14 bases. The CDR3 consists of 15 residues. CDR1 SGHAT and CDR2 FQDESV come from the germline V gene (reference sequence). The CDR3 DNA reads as TGTGCCAGCAGCTTAGTCGTCGACAGGCCATACGAGCAGTACTTC. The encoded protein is CASSLVVDRPYEQYF.

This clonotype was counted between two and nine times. The CDR3, as DNA: TGTGCCAGCAGTGAAGCGCTGGGCAGTCTGAACACTGAAGCTTTCTTT. Its translation is CASSEALGSLNTEAFF. The rearrangement joins TRBV6-1 to TRBJ1-1; D ambiguous. The germline gives CDR1 MNHNS, CDR2 SASEGT. The CDR3 covers 16 residues. V was shortened by 0 bases and J by 0 bases, with 11 bases between the two germline ends.

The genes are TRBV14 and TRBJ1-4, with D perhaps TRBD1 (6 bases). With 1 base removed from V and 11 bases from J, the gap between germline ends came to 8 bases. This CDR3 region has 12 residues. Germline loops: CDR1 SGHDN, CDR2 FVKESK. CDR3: CASSQVRGKLFF. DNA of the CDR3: TGTGCCAGCAGCCAAGTCAGGGGCAAACTGTTTTTT. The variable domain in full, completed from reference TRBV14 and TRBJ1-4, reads EAGVTQFPSHSVIEKGQTVTLRCDPISGHDNLYWYRRVMGKEIKFLLHFVKESKQDESGMPNNRFLAERTGGTYSTLKVQPAELEDSGVYFCASSQVRGKLFFGSGTQLSVL.

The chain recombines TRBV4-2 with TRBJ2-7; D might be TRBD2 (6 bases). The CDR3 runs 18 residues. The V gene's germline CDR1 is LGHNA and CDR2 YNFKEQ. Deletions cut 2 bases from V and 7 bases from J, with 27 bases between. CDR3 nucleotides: TGTGCCAGCAGCCAACATTTGGGAGGAATCGGAGCCCCAGGGGAGCAGTACTTC. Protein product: CASSQHLGGIGAPGEQYF.

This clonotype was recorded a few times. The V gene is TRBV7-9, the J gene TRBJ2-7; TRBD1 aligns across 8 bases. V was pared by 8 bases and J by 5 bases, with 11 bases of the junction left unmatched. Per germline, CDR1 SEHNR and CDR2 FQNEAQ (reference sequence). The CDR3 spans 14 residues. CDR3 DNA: TGTGCCAGCCCCCAAACCAGGGGGCCTAACGAGCAGTACTTC. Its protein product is CASPQTRGPNEQYF.

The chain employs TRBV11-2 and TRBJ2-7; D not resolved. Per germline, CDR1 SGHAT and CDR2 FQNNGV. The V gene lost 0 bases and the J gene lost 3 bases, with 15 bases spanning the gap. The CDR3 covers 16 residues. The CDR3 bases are TGTGCCAGCAGCTTAGAGGGTTCCCTACTCCTCTACGAGCAGTACTTC. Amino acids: CASSLEGSLLLYEQYF.

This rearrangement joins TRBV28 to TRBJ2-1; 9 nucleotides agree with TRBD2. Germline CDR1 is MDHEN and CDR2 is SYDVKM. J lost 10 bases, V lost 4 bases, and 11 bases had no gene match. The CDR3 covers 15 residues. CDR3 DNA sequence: TGTGCCAGCAGTTCTGCGGGAGGGGGGGGTGTAGAGCAGTTCTTC. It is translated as CASSSAGGGGVEQFF.

The DNA of the CDR3 is TGTGCCAGCAAGGGGACTAGCGGGGGCTTCAGGCGATCTTACGAGCAGTACTTC. Translating gives CASKGTSGGFRRSYEQYF. V usage is TRBV28 and J usage is TRBJ2-7; TRBD2 matches 14 bases. Germline V gene data show CDR1 as MDHEN and CDR2 as SYDVKM. After removal of 7 bases from V and 4 bases from J, the junction contained 15 bases not matched to a gene. This CDR3 comprises 18 residues.

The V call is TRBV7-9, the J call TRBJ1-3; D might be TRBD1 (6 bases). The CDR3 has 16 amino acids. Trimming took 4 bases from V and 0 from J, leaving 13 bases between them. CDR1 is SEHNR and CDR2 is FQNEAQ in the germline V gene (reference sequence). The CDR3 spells CASSSRTGTSGNTIYF. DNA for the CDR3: TGTGCCAGCAGCTCAAGAACAGGGACCTCTGGAAACACCATATATTTT.

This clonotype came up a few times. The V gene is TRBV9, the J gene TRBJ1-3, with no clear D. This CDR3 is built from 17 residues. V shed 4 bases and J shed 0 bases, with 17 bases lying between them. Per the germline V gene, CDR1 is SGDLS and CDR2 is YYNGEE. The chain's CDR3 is CASSPRVAASSGNTIYF. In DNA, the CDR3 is TGTGCCAGCAGCCCCCGTGTGGCCGCTAGCTCTGGAAACACCATATATTTT.

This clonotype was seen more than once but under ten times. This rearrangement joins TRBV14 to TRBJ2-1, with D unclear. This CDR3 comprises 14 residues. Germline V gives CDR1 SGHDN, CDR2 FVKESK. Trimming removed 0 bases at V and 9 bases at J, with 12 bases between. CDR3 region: CASSQDPVPGEQFF. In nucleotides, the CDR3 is TGTGCCAGCAGCCAAGATCCTGTCCCCGGTGAGCAGTTCTTC.

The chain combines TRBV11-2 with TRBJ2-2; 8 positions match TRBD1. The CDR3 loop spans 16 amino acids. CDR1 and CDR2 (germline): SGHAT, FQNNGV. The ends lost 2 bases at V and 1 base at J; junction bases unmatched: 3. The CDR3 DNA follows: TGTGCCAGCAGCTTATGGACAGGGCTGAACACCGGGGAGCTGTTTTTT. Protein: CASSLWTGLNTGELFF.

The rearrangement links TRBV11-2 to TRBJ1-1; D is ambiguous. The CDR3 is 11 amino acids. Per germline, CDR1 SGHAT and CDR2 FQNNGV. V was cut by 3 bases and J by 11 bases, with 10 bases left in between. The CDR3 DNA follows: TGTGCCAGCAGCTTCGCCATAGAGGCTTTCTTT. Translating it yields CASSFAIEAFF.

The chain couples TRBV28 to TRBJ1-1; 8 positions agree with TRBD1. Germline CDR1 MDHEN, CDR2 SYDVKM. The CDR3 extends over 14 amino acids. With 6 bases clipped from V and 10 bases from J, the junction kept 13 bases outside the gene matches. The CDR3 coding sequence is TGTGCCAGCAGGTCGGACAGGGTACCCCTGAGAGCTTTCTTT. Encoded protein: CASRSDRVPLRAFF.

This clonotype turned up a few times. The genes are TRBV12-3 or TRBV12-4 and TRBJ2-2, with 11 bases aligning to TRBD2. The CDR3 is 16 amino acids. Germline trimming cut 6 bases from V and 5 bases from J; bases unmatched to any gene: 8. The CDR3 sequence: CASSDIAGGRTGELFF. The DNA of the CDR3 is TGTGCCAGCAGCGATATAGCGGGGGGGCGGACCGGGGAGCTGTTTTTT.

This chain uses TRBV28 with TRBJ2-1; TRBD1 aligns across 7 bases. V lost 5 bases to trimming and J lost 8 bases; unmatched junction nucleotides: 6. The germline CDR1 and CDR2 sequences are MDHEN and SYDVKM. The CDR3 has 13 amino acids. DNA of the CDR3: TGTGCCAGCAGTCTGAACAGGGGATATGAGCAGTTCTTC. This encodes CASSLNRGYEQFF.

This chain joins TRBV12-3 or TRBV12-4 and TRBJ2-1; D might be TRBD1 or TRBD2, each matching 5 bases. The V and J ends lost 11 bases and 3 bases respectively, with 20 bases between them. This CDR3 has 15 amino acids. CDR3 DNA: TGTGCCGTCACTGAGGGGAACGCACTCTACAATGAGCAGTTCTTC. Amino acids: CAVTEGNALYNEQFF.